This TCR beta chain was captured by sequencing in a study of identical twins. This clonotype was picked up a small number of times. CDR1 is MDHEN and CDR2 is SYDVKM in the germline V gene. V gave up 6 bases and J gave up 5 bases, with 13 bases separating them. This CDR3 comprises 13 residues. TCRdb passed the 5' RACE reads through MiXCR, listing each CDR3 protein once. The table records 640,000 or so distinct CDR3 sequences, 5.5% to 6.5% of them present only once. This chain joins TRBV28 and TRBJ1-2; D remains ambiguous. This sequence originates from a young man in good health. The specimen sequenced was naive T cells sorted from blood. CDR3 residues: CASSPVIGYGYTF. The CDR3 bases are TGTGCCAGCAGCCCGGTGATTGGGTATGGCTACACCTTC.